The 22 T cell receptor beta chains in this list originate from one sample, sequenced in a study of metastatic and nonmetastatic thyroid tumors. TCRdb recomputed clones from the PCR reads via MiXCR. The data contain 55,000 or so clones, roughly 18% of them singletons. Every patient was untreated before thyroid surgery. The sequencing sample was made of blood. The receptor source for this set is a female donor with papillary thyroid cancer or a benign thyroid nodule (not recorded which). Some clones in this sample may be carry-over from other donors' samples.

The chain uses TRBV5-6 and TRBJ1-1; D is ambiguous. Germline-derived CDR1 and CDR2 are SGHDT and YYEEEE. The V end was cut by 0 bases, the J end by 0 bases, with 6 bases between. The CDR3 covers 14 residues. The CDR3 DNA reads as TGTGCCAGCAGCTTGGGGTCCTTGAACACTGAAGCTTTCTTT. This codes for CASSLGSLNTEAFF.

This clone occurred many times. The rearrangement joins TRBV19 to TRBJ2-7, with 7 bases matching TRBD1. The CDR3 contains 13 residues. Per the germline V gene, CDR1 is LNHDA and CDR2 is SQIVND (reference sequence). J gave up 2 bases and V 3 bases, and 1 base lay outside the gene matches. The CDR3: CASSMGQTYEQYF. The CDR3 DNA follows: TGTGCCAGTAGTATGGGACAGACCTACGAGCAGTACTTC. Using reference TRBV19 and TRBJ2-7 for the parts outside the CDR3, the full variable domain is DGGITQSPKYLFRKEGQNVTLSCEQNLNHDAMYWYRQDPGQGLRLIYYSQIVNDFQKGDIAEGYSVSREKKESFPLTVTSAQKNPTAFYLCASSMGQTYEQYFGPGTRLTVT.

This rearrangement joins TRBV27 to TRBJ2-7, with 8 bases lining up with TRBD1. The CDR3 contains 13 residues. From germline, CDR1 is MNHEY and CDR2 SMNVEV (reference sequence). J lost 3 bases, V lost 8 bases, and 6 bases had no gene match. CDR3 DNA: TGTGCCAGCGGAACAGGGGGGTTCTACGAGCAGTACTTC. It specifies CASGTGGFYEQYF.

This clone was found many times. The V call is TRBV2, the J call TRBJ1-5; 11 nucleotides line up with TRBD1. The germline gives CDR1 SNHLY, CDR2 FYNNEI. This CDR3 comprises 14 residues. Trimming cost V 5 bases and J 7 bases; bases outside gene matches: 4. CDR3 sequence reads: CASSPGQGVQPQHF. The CDR3 region has the DNA TGTGCCAGCAGTCCGGGACAGGGGGTCCAGCCCCAGCATTTT.

The rearrangement links TRBV11-2 to TRBJ2-7; weak D call: TRBD2 (5 bases). Germline V gives CDR1 SGHAT, CDR2 FQNNGV. V lost 5 bases and J 1 base, leaving 15 bases between the germline ends. CDR3 length: 15 amino acids. The CDR3 DNA is TGTGCCAGCAGCCCCCCGGGATTTGGGTCCTACGAGCAGTACTTC. Translating it yields CASSPPGFGSYEQYF. The variable domain in full, with the rest retrieved from reference TRBV11-2 and TRBJ2-7, is EAGVAQSPRYKIIEKRQSVAFWCNPISGHATLYWYQQILGQGPKLLIQFQNNGVVDDSQLPKDRFSAERLKGVDSTLKIQPAKLEDSAVYLCASSPPGFGSYEQYFGPGTRLTVT.

A word on this clone: At one end, the junction sequence differs from germline, possibly due to a read error. The V gene is TRBV27, the J gene TRBJ1-5, with D unclear. CDR3 length equals 17 residues. Germline V gene lookup returns CDR1 MNHEY and CDR2 SMNVEV (reference sequence). In DNA form, the CDR3 reads TGTGCCAGCAGTTTAGGGTGGTCCCGCTCGGGCAATCAGCCCCATCATTTT. Protein: CASSLGWSRSGNQPHHF.

In regard to this clone: A much larger clone lies a single base off, so this may be a read error. The chain combines TRBV5-4 with TRBJ1-2; TRBD1 might be the D (5 bases). The CDR3 extends over 17 amino acids. The germline V gene has CDR1 SGHNT and CDR2 YYREEE (reference sequence). Written as DNA, the CDR3 is TGTGCCAGCAGCTTTATTCAAGGGATCCGGGGCGTATATGGCCACACCTTC. Protein sequence: CASSFIQGIRGVYGHTF.

This clone was recorded at least ten times. The chain employs TRBV5-6 and TRBJ2-2, with D possibly being TRBD2 (6 bases). The V gene lost 1 base and the J gene lost 2 bases, with 18 bases spanning the gap. The CDR3 sequence is 18 residues long. CDR1 is SGHDT and CDR2 is YYEEEE in the germline V gene. The CDR3 nucleotides read TGTGCCAGCAGCTTGTTGGTCCGACCGGGACTTAACACCGGGGAGCTGTTTTTT. Translated: CASSLLVRPGLNTGELFF.

There are many counts of this clone. CDR3 in DNA: TGTGCCAGCAGTGATCGCCCCGGACAGGGCGACTACGAGCAGTACTTC. It translates to CASSDRPGQGDYEQYF. The rearrangement links TRBV2 to TRBJ2-7, with 8 nucleotides matching TRBD1. CDR1 SNHLY and CDR2 FYNNEI come from the germline V gene. Germline trimming cut 3 bases from V and 3 bases from J; bases unmatched to any gene: 10. This CDR3 spans 16 amino acids. Drawing the rest from reference TRBV2 and TRBJ2-7, the complete variable domain is EPEVTQTPSHQVTQMGQEVILRCVPISNHLYFYWYRQILGQKVEFLVSFYNNEISEKSEIFDDQFSVERPDGSNFTLKIRSTKLEDSAMYFCASSDRPGQGDYEQYFGPGTRLTVT.

For this clone: With a much larger clone just one base away, this may be a read error. The V and J genes are TRBV7-2 and TRBJ2-1; TRBD1 matches 8 bases. CDR1 is SGHTA, CDR2 FQGNSA, per germline. V shed 5 bases and J 7 bases; nucleotides not matched to a gene: 7. The length of the CDR3 is 14 residues. For the CDR3, the DNA is TGTGCCAGCAGCCCGGACAGGGTGTGGAATGAGCAGTTCTTC. Translated, it gives CASSPDRVWNEQFF.

This clone was seen at least ten times. The J gene is TRBJ1-2, the V gene TRBV10-2; D is unresolved. The CDR3 consists of 12 residues. CDR1 and CDR2 from the germline V gene are WSHSY and SAAADI. V was cut by 3 bases and J by 4 bases, with 6 bases left in between. This CDR3 reads CASSETTYGYTF. DNA for the CDR3: TGCGCCAGCAGTGAAACTACCTATGGCTACACCTTC.

The rearrangement uses TRBV27 and TRBJ2-7, with 9 nucleotides matching TRBD1. The CDR3 extends over 15 amino acids. J was trimmed by 4 bases and V by 3 bases; bases with no gene match: 7. Per germline, CDR1 MNHEY and CDR2 SMNVEV (reference sequence). The CDR3 coding sequence is TGTGCCAGCAGTTTGGTCGGGACAGGGATTTACGAGCAGTACTTC. Residues: CASSLVGTGIYEQYF.

Worth noting for this clone: This clone may be a read error of a much larger clone one base away. This chain connects TRBV7-9 to TRBJ2-5; D possibly matches TRBD1 or TRBD2 (5 bases each). In germline, CDR1 is SEHNR, CDR2 FQNEAQ (reference sequence). CDR3 length: 16 residues. The CDR3 nucleotides are TGTTCCAGCAGCTTAGGGGACCGAGGAAACCAAGAGACCCAGTACTTC. The encoded protein is CSSSLGDRGNQETQYF.

This clone was detected many times. The chain carries TRBV19 and TRBJ1-5; D gene unclear. The CDR3 is 14 amino acids. V was shortened by 3 bases and J by 2 bases, with 8 bases between the two germline ends. In germline, CDR1 is LNHDA, CDR2 SQIVND (reference sequence). In DNA, the CDR3 is TGTGCCAGTAGTATGAATGGGGGCAATCAGCCCCAGCATTTT. Protein: CASSMNGGNQPQHF.

This clone was seen repeatedly, ten times or more. J is TRBJ2-1 and V is TRBV2; perhaps TRBD2 as D (6 bases). The CDR3 extends over 12 amino acids. V lost 6 bases, J lost 9 bases, and 12 bases lay in between. Germline V gene data show CDR1 as SNHLY and CDR2 as FYNNEI. The CDR3: CASRRLEGEQFF. Written as DNA, the CDR3 is TGTGCCAGCAGAAGACTAGAGGGTGAGCAGTTCTTC.

This chain joins TRBV6-5 and TRBJ1-3; D remains unclear. CDR1 is MNHEY and CDR2 is SVGAGI in the germline V gene. The length of the CDR3 is 16 residues. Deletions cut 4 bases from V and 2 bases from J, with 15 bases between. The chain's CDR3 is CASSSLGKQAGNTIYF. In DNA form, the CDR3 reads TGTGCCAGCAGTTCATTGGGGAAGCAGGCTGGAAACACCATATATTTT.

Many counts were recorded for this clone. The J gene is TRBJ2-7, the V gene TRBV18; D is ambiguous. Per the germline V gene, CDR1 is KGHSH and CDR2 is LQKENI. Trimming removed 1 base at V and 5 bases at J, with 6 bases between. The CDR3 is 12 residues long. CDR3 sequence: CASSPRLDEQYF. CDR3 sequence (DNA): TGTGCCAGCTCACCACGCCTAGACGAGCAGTACTTC.

The chain uses TRBV20-1 and TRBJ2-7; the D is unclear. Germline CDR1 reads DFQATT; CDR2 reads SNEGSKA (reference sequence). This CDR3 is built from 15 residues. CDR3 residues: CSGLVAAELENEQYF. The CDR3 bases are TGCAGCGGGCTCGTTGCGGCTGAGCTTGAAAACGAGCAGTACTTC.

This clone occurred a few times. This chain uses TRBV6-9 with TRBJ2-7, with TRBD1 as a possible D gene (6 bases). The V gene's germline CDR1 is MNHGY and CDR2 SVAAGI. This CDR3 region has 12 residues. In DNA form, the CDR3 reads TGTGCACCAAAACAGGGTCTCTACGAGCAGTACTTC. Protein: CAPKQGLYEQYF.

This clone occurred a few times. The chain links TRBV28 to TRBJ2-6, with a weak D call TRBD1 (6 bases). Trimming left V 7 bases short and J 0 bases short, with 16 bases between. This CDR3 spans 17 amino acids. Germline-derived CDR1 and CDR2 are MDHEN and SYDVKM. CDR3: CASTRQAPSSGANVLTF. The CDR3 nucleotides are TGTGCCAGCACGCGACAGGCTCCTAGCTCTGGGGCCAACGTCCTGACTTTC.

The rearrangement uses TRBV30 and TRBJ1-1, with D possibly being TRBD1 (5 bases). The germline CDR1 and CDR2 sequences are GTSNPN and SVGIG (reference sequence). The V end was cut by 3 bases, the J end by 10 bases, with 15 bases between. The CDR3 extends over 12 amino acids. The DNA for the CDR3 is TGTGCCTGGAGAAGGGACTTGGGCGTAGCTTTCTTT. Amino acid sequence: CAWRRDLGVAFF.

This clone was found many times. Other nucleotide sequences from this sample produce the same CDR3. The rearrangement links TRBV20-1 to TRBJ1-6; 9 bases are a match to TRBD1. J was trimmed by 5 bases and V by 0 bases; bases with no gene match: 5. CDR3 length equals 16 residues. CDR1 is DFQATT and CDR2 is SNEGSKA in the germline V gene (reference sequence). The CDR3 loop is CSARDATGGNNSPLHF. The CDR3 DNA reads as TGCAGTGCTAGAGACGCCACAGGGGGCAATAATTCACCCCTCCACTTT.